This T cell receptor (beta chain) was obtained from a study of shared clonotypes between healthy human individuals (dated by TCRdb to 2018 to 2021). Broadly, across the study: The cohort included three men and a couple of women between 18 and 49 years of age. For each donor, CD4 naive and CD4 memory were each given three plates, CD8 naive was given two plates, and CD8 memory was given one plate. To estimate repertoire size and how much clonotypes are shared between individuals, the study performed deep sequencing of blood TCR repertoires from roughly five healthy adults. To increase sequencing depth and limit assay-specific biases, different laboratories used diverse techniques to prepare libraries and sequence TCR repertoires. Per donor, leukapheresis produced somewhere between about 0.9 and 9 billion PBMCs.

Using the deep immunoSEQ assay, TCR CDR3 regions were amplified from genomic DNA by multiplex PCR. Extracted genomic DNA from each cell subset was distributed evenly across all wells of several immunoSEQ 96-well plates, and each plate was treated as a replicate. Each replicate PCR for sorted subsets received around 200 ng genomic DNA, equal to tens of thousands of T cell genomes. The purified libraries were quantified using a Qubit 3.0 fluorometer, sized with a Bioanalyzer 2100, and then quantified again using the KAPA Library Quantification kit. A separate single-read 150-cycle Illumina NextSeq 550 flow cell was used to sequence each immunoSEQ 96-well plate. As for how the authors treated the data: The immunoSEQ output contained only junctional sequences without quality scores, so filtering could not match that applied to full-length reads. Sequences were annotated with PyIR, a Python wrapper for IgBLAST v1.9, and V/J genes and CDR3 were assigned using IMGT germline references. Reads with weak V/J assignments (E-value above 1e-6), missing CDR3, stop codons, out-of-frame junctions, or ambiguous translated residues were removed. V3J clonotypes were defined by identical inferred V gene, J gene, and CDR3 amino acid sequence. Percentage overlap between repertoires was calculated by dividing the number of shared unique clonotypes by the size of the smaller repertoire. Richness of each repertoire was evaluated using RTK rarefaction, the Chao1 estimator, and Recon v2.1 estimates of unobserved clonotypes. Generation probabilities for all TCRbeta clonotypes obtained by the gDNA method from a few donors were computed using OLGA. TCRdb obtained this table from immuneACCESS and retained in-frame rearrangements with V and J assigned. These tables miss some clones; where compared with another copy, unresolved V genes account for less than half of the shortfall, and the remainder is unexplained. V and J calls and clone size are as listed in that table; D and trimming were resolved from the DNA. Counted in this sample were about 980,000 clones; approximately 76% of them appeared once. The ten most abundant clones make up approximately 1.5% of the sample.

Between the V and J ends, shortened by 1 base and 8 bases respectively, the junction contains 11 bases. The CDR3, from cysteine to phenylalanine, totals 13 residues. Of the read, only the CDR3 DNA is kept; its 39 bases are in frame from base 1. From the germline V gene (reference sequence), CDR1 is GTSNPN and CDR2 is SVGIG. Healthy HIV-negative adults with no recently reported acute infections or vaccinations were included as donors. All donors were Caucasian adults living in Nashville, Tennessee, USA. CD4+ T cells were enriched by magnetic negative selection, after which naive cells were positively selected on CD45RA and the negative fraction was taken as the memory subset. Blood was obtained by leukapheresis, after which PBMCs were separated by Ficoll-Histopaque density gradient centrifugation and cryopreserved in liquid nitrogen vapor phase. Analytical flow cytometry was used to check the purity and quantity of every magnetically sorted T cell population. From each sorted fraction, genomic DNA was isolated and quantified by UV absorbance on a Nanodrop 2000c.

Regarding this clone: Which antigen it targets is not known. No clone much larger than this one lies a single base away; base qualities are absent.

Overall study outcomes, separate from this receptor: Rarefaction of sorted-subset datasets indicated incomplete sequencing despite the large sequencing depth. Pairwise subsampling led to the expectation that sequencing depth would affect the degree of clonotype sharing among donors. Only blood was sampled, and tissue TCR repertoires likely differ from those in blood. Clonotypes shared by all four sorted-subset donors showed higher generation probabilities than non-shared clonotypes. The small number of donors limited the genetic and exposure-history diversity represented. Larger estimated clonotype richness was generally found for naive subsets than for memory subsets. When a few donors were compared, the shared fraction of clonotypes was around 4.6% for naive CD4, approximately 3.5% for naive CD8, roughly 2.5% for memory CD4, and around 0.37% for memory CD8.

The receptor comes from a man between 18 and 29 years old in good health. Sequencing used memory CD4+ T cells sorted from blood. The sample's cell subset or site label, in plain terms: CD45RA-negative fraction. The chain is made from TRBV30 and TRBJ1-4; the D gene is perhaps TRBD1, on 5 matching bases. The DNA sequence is TGTGCCTGGAGTGGTCAGGGCTGGGAAAAACTGTTTTTT. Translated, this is CAWSGQGWEKLFF.